This T cell receptor (beta chain) was identified in a study of blood T cells in healthy people across ages. The V end lost 0 bases, the J end lost 0 bases, and 15 bases lay between the germline ends. Germline loops: CDR1 SGHAT, CDR2 FQNNGV. The CDR3 has 18 residues. Using a J-beta primer mix together with a sample-barcoded 5' primer, a second PCR was run for roughly 7 to 11 cycles. TCRdb recomputed calls from the 5' RACE reads with MiXCR, one row per CDR3 protein. The sample lists 1 million to 1.2 million distinct CDR3 sequences, roughly two fifths occurring once. Peripheral blood, about 9.3 milliliters per donor, was collected. They isolated at least 6.5 million PBMCs from each sample. Study-wide findings and caveats: The lack of PBMC sorting stopped any conclusive naive versus antigen-experienced comparison. Estimates based on one million T cells were treated as lower bounds.

This clonotype has at least ten counts. Antigen unknown. The sample taken for sequencing was blood. This chain joins TRBV11-2 and TRBJ2-1, with D perhaps matching TRBD2 (5 bases). The sequence was obtained from a man in his late teens or twenties in good health. The CDR3 spells CASSLDHDYPSSYNEQFF. The CDR3 coding sequence is TGTGCCAGCAGCTTAGATCACGACTACCCGAGCTCCTACAATGAGCAGTTCTTC.